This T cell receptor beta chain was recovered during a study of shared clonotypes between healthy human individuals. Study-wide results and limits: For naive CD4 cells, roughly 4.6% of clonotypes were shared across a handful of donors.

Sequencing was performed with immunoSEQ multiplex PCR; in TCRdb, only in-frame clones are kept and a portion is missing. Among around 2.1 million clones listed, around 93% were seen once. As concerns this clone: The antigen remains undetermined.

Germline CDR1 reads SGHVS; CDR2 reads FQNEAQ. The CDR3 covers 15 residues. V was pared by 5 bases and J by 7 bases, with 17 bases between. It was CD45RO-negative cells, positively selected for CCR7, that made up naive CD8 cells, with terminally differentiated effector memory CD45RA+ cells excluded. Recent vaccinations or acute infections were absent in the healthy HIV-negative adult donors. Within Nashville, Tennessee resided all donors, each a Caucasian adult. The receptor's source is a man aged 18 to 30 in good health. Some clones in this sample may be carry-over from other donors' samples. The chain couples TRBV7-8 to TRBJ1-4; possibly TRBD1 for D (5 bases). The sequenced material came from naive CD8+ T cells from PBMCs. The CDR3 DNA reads TGTGCCAGCAGCCCGCCCCGGGGGTTGGGTGAAAAACTGTTTTTT. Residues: CASSPPRGLGEKLFF.